This T cell receptor beta chain comes out of a study of cytomegalovirus exposure and HLA in healthy donors. The PCR had 60 Vbeta and 13 Jbeta primers. Produced via immunoSEQ multiplex PCR; TCRdb's table is partial and in-frame only. Here the sample spans 35,000 to 45,000 clones, 50% to 55% being singletons. Missing from this donor's record is the CMV serostatus. The germline CDR1 and CDR2 sequences are SGHTA and FQGTGA. The CDR3 has 19 residues. Deletions cut 3 bases from V and 4 bases from J, with 27 bases between. The V and J genes are TRBV7-3 and TRBJ1-1; D possibly corresponds to TRBD1 (5 bases). The sequence was obtained from a human donor in good health. Sequencing was done on a sample of PBMCs. In nucleotides, the CDR3 is TGTGCCAGCAGCTTCCTAAACTATACCATCAGGGCCGGGGGCACTGAAGCTTTCTTT. This encodes CASSFLNYTIRAGGTEAFF.